The 22 T cell receptor beta chains reported below all come from one sample, sequenced in a study of Graves' ophthalmopathy and Graves' hyperthyroidism. Investigators amplified TCR beta CDR3 regions from RNA transcripts. HTBI primers were used in a first-round RT-PCR, which preceded a second-round multiplex PCR. From the multiplex PCR reads, TCRdb called clonotypes with MiXCR, one entry per CDR3 protein. The table shows about 210,000 distinct CDR3 sequences, with 29% occurring only once. Sequencing input: peripheral blood. The origin of the receptors is a middle-aged man with Graves' ophthalmopathy.

The chain recombines TRBV20-1 with TRBJ2-7; TRBD2 aligns across 13 bases. CDR1 and CDR2 from the germline V gene are DFQATT and SNEGSKA (reference sequence). V lost 2 bases, J lost 2 bases, and 9 bases stayed unmatched. This CDR3 is 17 amino acids long. The CDR3 protein is CSARPTSGRARTYEQYF. The CDR3 DNA is TGCAGTGCTAGACCAACTAGCGGGAGGGCCAGGACCTACGAGCAGTACTTC.

This clonotype was seen many times. This chain links TRBV12-3 or TRBV12-4 with TRBJ1-5, with D perhaps TRBD1 (6 bases). V lost 7 bases and J lost 0, with 16 bases in between. The CDR3 has 16 amino acids. This chain's CDR3 is CASTLGGTYSNQPQHF. The CDR3 DNA is TGTGCCAGCACCTTAGGGGGGACTTATAGCAATCAGCCCCAGCATTTT.

This clonotype has a count of ten or more. The chain combines TRBV5-1 with TRBJ1-1; D perhaps matches TRBD1 (5 bases). There are 14 residues in the CDR3. V was cut by 0 bases and J by 5 bases, with 11 bases left in between. Germline V gene lookup returns CDR1 SGHRS and CDR2 YFSETQ. The CDR3 protein is CASSLAGSITEAFF. DNA of the CDR3: TGCGCCAGCAGCTTGGCAGGGTCTATAACTGAAGCTTTCTTT. Based on the CDR3 plus reference TRBV5-1 and TRBJ1-1, the full variable domain is KAGVTQTPRYLIKTRGQQVTLSCSPISGHRSVSWYQQTPGQGLQFLFEYFSETQRNKGNFPGRFSGRQFSNSRSEMNVSTLELGDSALYLCASSLAGSITEAFFGQGTRLTVV.

The V and J genes are TRBV6-2 or TRBV6-3 and TRBJ1-5, with D possibly matching TRBD1 (5 bases). The V and J ends lost 5 bases and 0 bases respectively, with 23 bases between them. The germline V gene has CDR1 MNHEY and CDR2 SVGEGT. This CDR3 has 19 amino acids. CDR3 in DNA: TGTGCCAGCAGTCCCTGGACAAGCCAAAGTGCCGGTAGCAATCAGCCCCAGCATTTT. It specifies CASSPWTSQSAGSNQPQHF.

This clonotype was picked up many times. The chain has TRBV2 and TRBJ2-5; 9 nucleotides line up with TRBD1. Per the germline V gene, CDR1 is SNHLY and CDR2 is FYNNEI. The CDR3 extends over 13 amino acids. Losses at the gene ends were 1 base for V and 9 bases for J; bases not matched to a gene: 3. The CDR3 here is CASSEDRGRAQYF. CDR3 coding DNA: TGTGCCAGCAGTGAAGACAGGGGGCGGGCCCAGTACTTC.

This clonotype was seen ten or more times. V is TRBV7-9 and J is TRBJ2-5; D possibly matches TRBD1 or TRBD2 (6 bases each). Germline values: CDR1 SEHNR, CDR2 FQNEAQ (reference sequence). There are 14 residues in the CDR3. V gave up 4 bases and J gave up 6 bases, with 15 bases separating them. CDR3 in DNA: TGTGCCAGCAGCTGGGGTAGGGGGGCGAAGACCCAGTACTTC. This translates into CASSWGRGAKTQYF.

This clonotype was detected ten times or more. The V call is TRBV24-1, the J call TRBJ2-5, with D perhaps TRBD2 (5 bases). Deletions cut 3 bases from V and 2 bases from J, with 15 bases between. The CDR3 has 16 residues. Germline V gives CDR1 KGHDR, CDR2 SFDVKD. The chain's CDR3 is CATSDPLVGRQETQYF. CDR3 bases: TGTGCCACCAGTGATCCCCTGGTGGGGAGACAAGAGACCCAGTACTTC.

This clonotype was seen repeatedly, ten times or more. The V call is TRBV29-1, the J call TRBJ2-2; 8 bases agree with TRBD1. The CDR3 contains 15 residues. Germline CDR1 SQVTM, CDR2 ANQGSEA. V was clipped by 5 bases and J by 0 bases; unmatched bases: 5. The CDR3 coding sequence is TGCAGCGTTCGGACAGGGCCATCGAACACCGGGGAGCTGTTTTTT. It is translated as CSVRTGPSNTGELFF.

This clonotype was found a few times. This chain joins TRBV7-9 and TRBJ2-5, with D unclear. The CDR3 is 15 residues long. V lost 1 base, J lost 1 base, and 10 bases lay in between. Germline-derived CDR1 and CDR2 are SEHNR and FQNEAQ (reference sequence). CDR3 DNA sequence: TGTGCCAGCAGCTTAGTGCTGGAAGTCCAAGAGACCCAGTACTTC. This encodes CASSLVLEVQETQYF.

The gene calls are TRBV6-2 or TRBV6-3 and TRBJ1-6; 8 positions match TRBD1. This CDR3 contains 12 residues. V lost 6 bases and J lost 19; bases outside the gene matches: 11. Germline V gives CDR1 MNHEY, CDR2 SVGEGT. CDR3 protein: CASSSVGQDGHF. The CDR3 DNA reads as TGTGCCAGCAGCTCCGTGGGACAGGACGGGCACTTT.

This clonotype was observed at least ten times. J is TRBJ2-2 and V is TRBV19; D not resolved. The CDR3 runs 17 residues. Germline V gene data show CDR1 as LNHDA and CDR2 as SQIVND (reference sequence). Trimming took off 7 bases at V and 0 bases at J, with 18 bases between the two ends. The CDR3 region is CASTPPVGYPNTGELFF. The CDR3, as DNA: TGTGCCAGTACCCCTCCCGTCGGCTACCCGAACACCGGGGAGCTGTTTTTT.

This clonotype was counted at least ten times. The chain links TRBV19 to TRBJ2-7; D possibly corresponds to TRBD1 (6 bases). Germline assignment: CDR1 LNHDA and CDR2 SQIVND (reference sequence). V lost 9 bases and J 3 bases, leaving 9 bases between the germline ends. This CDR3 is built from 11 residues. DNA of the CDR3: TGTGCCAGCGGACAGAACTACGAGCAGTACTTC. Its protein product is CASGQNYEQYF. Together with reference TRBV19 and TRBJ2-7, the CDR3 gives the full variable domain: DGGITQSPKYLFRKEGQNVTLSCEQNLNHDAMYWYRQDPGQGLRLIYYSQIVNDFQKGDIAEGYSVSREKKESFPLTVTSAQKNPTAFYLCASGQNYEQYFGPGTRLTVT.

The chain couples TRBV15 to TRBJ1-5; 7 bases match TRBD1. This CDR3 spans 14 amino acids. The V segment lost 4 bases and the J segment 5 bases; nucleotides outside the gene matches: 5. The germline CDR1 and CDR2 sequences are LNHNV and YYDKDF (reference sequence). CDR3 sequence: CATSIPGQDQPQHF. CDR3 DNA sequence: TGTGCCACCAGCATTCCTGGACAGGATCAGCCCCAGCATTTT.

This clonotype showed up just once. This sequence joins TRBV6-5 and TRBJ2-3; a possible D gene is TRBD2 (8 bases). Trimming cost V 4 bases and J 4 bases, with 15 bases left between them. The CDR3 length is 15 residues. CDR1 is MNHEY and CDR2 is SVGAGI in the germline V gene. The chain's CDR3 is CASSLAGQSSDTQYF. Written as DNA, the CDR3 is TGTGCCAGCAGTTTAGCGGGACAGAGCTCAGATACGCAGTATTTT.

This chain connects TRBV12-3 or TRBV12-4 to TRBJ1-1; 7 bases map to TRBD1. The CDR3 is 15 residues long. Trimming cost V 7 bases and J 3 bases; bases outside gene matches: 11. CDR3 protein: CASTLTGFGYTEAFF. The CDR3 bases are TGTGCCAGCACCCTGACAGGGTTCGGTTACACTGAAGCTTTCTTT.

Here the CDR3 reads CASSLRRAVTYEQYF. CDR3 coding DNA: TGTGCCAGCAGTCTACGCAGGGCGGTCACCTACGAGCAGTACTTC. V and J are TRBV27 and TRBJ2-7; D perhaps matches TRBD1 (5 bases). This CDR3 spans 15 amino acids. CDR1 and CDR2 from the germline V gene are MNHEY and SMNVEV (reference sequence). Deletions cut 5 bases from V and 2 bases from J, with 16 bases between.

This clonotype showed up many times. V and J are TRBV6-5 and TRBJ2-7; 13 bases fit TRBD2. Per germline, CDR1 MNHEY and CDR2 SVGAGI. The CDR3 totals 15 residues. V was pared by 2 bases and J by 6 bases, with 4 bases of the junction left unmatched. The CDR3 sequence: CASSYGGLAGSEQYF. The CDR3 DNA sequence: TGTGCCAGCAGTTACGGGGGACTAGCGGGAAGCGAGCAGTACTTC.

The chain couples TRBV7-2 to TRBJ2-7; TRBD1 matches 7 bases. The CDR3 contains 15 residues. Germline V gene sequence: CDR1 SGHTA, CDR2 FQGNSA. V was clipped by 3 bases and J by 3 bases; unmatched bases: 8. Here the CDR3 DNA reads TGTGCCAGCAGCTTGGGGCCAGGGGGTCGCTACGAGCAGTACTTC. Protein: CASSLGPGGRYEQYF.

This clonotype was seen many times. The chain combines TRBV12-5 with TRBJ2-7, with D perhaps matching TRBD1 (6 bases). The germline CDR1 and CDR2 sequences are LGHNT and FRNRAP. V shed 3 bases and J shed 6 bases, with 9 bases lying between them. The length of the CDR3 is 12 residues. Here the CDR3 reads CASGFDRLEQYF. CDR3 nucleotides: TGTGCTAGTGGTTTTGACAGGCTCGAGCAGTACTTC.

There are many counts of this clonotype. This chain uses TRBV12-3 or TRBV12-4 with TRBJ1-1; D might be TRBD1 (6 bases). The CDR3 runs to 13 residues. The V end lost 5 bases, the J end lost 6 bases, and 13 bases lay between the germline ends. The CDR3 sequence is CASSPTGTPEAFF. The CDR3 region has the DNA TGTGCCAGCAGTCCGACAGGCACCCCTGAAGCTTTCTTT.

The sample holds a few counts of this clonotype. This rearrangement joins TRBV12-3 or TRBV12-4 to TRBJ2-7, with no clear D. The CDR3 totals 11 residues. Trimming pared 6 bases from V and 4 bases from J, leaving 7 bases between. The CDR3 sequence: CASRVGYEQYF. In nucleotides, the CDR3 is TGTGCCAGCAGAGTGGGGTACGAGCAGTACTTC.

In its sample, this clonotype was seen many times. This chain uses TRBV29-1 with TRBJ1-1; D perhaps matches TRBD1 (6 bases). This CDR3 has 14 amino acids. Trimming removed 7 bases from V and 0 bases from J, with 15 bases in between. Looked up from germline, CDR1 is SQVTM and CDR2 is ANQGSEA. The CDR3 DNA reads TGCAGCGCACGGGATCAGGGGATGAACACTGAAGCTTTCTTT. Encoded protein: CSARDQGMNTEAFF.